This paragraph reports one T cell receptor beta chain. This specimen comes from a study of PD-L1 blockade in urothelial cancer. The germline gives CDR1 LNHDA, CDR2 SQIVND (reference sequence). V was trimmed by 3 bases and J by 6 bases, leaving 7 bases between them. The CDR3 length is 12 residues. Specified time point: peripheral blood 6 weeks after treatment start. Method: immunoSEQ multiplex PCR; TCRdb's copy keeps in-frame clones and lacks some. The table records 83,000 or so clones, approximately 87% of them present only once. Sequenced here: PBMCs, sampled around atezolizumab (anti-PD-L1) treatment. The gene calls are TRBV19 and TRBJ2-3; TRBD2 might be the D (5 bases). The receptor comes from a man between 65 and 85 years old with urothelial cancer. The CDR3 region has the DNA TGTGCCAGTAGTATTTGGAGGGATACGCAGTATTTT. This gives the protein CASSIWRDTQYF. The full variable domain, with the rest looked up from reference TRBV19 and TRBJ2-3, is DGGITQSPKYLFRKEGQNVTLSCEQNLNHDAMYWYRQDPGQGLRLIYYSQIVNDFQKGDIAEGYSVSREKKESFPLTVTSAQKNPTAFYLCASSIWRDTQYFGPGTRLTVL.